The source of this TCR beta chain is a study of Ad26.COV2.S vaccination and SARS-CoV-2 variants. Sample treatment: around 19 received Ad26.COV2.S at low or high dose, single or two shots; about 5 received placebo; per-sample allocation not given. Vaccine and placebo recipients were sampled on day 63 after the first injection. J lost 3 bases, V lost 6 bases, and 9 bases had no gene match. Germline lookup yields CDR1 MDHEN and CDR2 SYDVKM. This CDR3 has 16 amino acids. Assay used: immunoSEQ multiplex PCR; TCRdb lists only in-frame clones, some missing. The sample contains more than 300,000 clones, approximately 86% of which appear only once.

The TCR originated in a person between 18 and 65 years old who received the Ad26.COV2.S COVID-19 vaccine or a placebo. The rearrangement uses TRBV28 and TRBJ1-5; 9 bases are shared with TRBD1. This material consisted of peripheral blood, taken in a trial of Ad26.COV2.S vaccine versus placebo. The CDR3 is CASSEPGTGLNQPQHF. The CDR3 nucleotides are TGTGCCAGCAGCGAACCCGGGACAGGGCTCAATCAGCCCCAGCATTTT.